This T cell receptor (beta chain) derives from a study of T cell responses to AZD1222 COVID-19 vaccine. Regarding the study as a whole: The donor group comprised mostly white British people and more females; the analysis possibly underestimated clonal diversity. Vaccine-associated CD4 TCRs ranged over spike, dominating at 160-218 and 743-854. Receipt of two AZD1222 doses was followed by a rise in Spike-specific TCR breadth and depth.

Timing groups of about 4 and about 12 weeks for second doses were pooled. The protocol was immunoSEQ multiplex PCR, while the TCRdb copy is restricted to in-frame clones and leaves out a portion. This table has about 89,000 clones, around 84% appearing once. With V trimmed by 3 bases and J by 5 bases, 5 bases remained unmatched. The CDR3 covers 13 residues. From germline, CDR1 is SGHNT and CDR2 YYREEE (reference sequence). Remarks on this clone: What it binds is not known.

The receptor was isolated from an adult who received the AZD1222 COVID-19 vaccine. V is TRBV5-4 and J is TRBJ2-7, with 7 bases lining up with TRBD1. The sequencing here drew on peripheral blood, taken 28 days after the second AZD1222 dose. Here the CDR3 reads CASSSGQSDEQYF. CDR3 bases: TGTGCCAGCAGCTCGGGACAGAGCGACGAGCAGTACTTC.